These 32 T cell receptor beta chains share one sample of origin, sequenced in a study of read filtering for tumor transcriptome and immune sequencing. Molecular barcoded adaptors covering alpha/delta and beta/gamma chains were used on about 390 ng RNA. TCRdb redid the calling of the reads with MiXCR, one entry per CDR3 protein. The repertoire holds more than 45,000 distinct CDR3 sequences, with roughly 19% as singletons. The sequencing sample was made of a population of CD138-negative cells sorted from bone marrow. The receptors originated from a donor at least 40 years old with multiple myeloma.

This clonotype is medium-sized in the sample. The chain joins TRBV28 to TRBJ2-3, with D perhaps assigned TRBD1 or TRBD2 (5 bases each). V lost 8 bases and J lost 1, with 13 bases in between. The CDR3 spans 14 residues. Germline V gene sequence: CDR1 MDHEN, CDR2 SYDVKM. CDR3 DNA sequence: TGTGCCAGCCCCCCGAGGGGCGGCACAGATACGCAGTATTTT. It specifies CASPPRGGTDTQYF.

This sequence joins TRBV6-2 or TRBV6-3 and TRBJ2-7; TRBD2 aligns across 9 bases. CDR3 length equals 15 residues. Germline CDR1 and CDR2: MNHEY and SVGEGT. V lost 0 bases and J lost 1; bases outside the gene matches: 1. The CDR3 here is CASSYSREGSYEQYF. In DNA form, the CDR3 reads TGTGCCAGCAGTTACTCGCGGGAGGGGTCCTACGAGCAGTACTTC.

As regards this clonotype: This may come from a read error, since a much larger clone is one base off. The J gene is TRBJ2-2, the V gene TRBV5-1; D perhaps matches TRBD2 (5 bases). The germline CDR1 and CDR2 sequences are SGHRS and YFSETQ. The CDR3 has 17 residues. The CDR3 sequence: CTSSQDRGRSNTGELFF. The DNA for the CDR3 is TGCACCAGCAGCCAGGACCGCGGGCGTTCGAACACCGGGGAGCTGTTTTTT.

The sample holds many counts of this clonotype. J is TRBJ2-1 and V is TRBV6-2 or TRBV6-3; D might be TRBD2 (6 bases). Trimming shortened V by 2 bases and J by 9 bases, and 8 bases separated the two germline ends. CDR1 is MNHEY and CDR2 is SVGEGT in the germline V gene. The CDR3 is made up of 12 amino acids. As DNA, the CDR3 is TGTGCCAGCAGTTACGGAGGGAGTGAGCAGTTCTTC. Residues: CASSYGGSEQFF.

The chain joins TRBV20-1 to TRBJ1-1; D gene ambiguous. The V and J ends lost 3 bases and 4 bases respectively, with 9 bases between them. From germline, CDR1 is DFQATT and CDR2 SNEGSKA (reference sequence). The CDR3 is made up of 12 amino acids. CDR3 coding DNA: TGCAGTGCTAGTGGGCAGAGCACTGAAGCTTTCTTT. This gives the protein CSASGQSTEAFF.

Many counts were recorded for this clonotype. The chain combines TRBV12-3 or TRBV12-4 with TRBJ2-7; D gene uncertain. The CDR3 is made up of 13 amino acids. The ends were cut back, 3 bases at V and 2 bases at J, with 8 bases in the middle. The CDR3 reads CASSFGRAYEQYF. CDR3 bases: TGTGCCAGCAGTTTCGGACGGGCCTACGAGCAGTACTTC.

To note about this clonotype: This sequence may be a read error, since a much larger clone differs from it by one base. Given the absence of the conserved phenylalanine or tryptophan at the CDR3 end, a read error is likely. This CDR3 is CASSFTQETQYY. The CDR3 nucleotides read TGTGCCAGCAGCTTCACGCAAGAGACCCAGTACTAC. The chain recombines TRBV11-2 with TRBJ2-5; D is unresolved. V was clipped by 3 bases and J by 2 bases, with 4 bases between them. Germline V gene data show CDR1 as SGHAT and CDR2 as FQNNGV. The CDR3 has 12 amino acids.

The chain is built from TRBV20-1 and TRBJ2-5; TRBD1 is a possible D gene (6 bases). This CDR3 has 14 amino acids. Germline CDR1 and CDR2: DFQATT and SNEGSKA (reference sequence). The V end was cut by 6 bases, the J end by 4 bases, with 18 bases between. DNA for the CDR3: TGCAGTGCCCCATATTCAGGGGTGGGAGAGACCCAGTACTTC. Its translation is CSAPYSGVGETQYF.

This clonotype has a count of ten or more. The CDR3 DNA is TGTGCCAGCAGTTACGCCGACAGCATCTCTGGGGCCAACGTCCTGACTTTC. It encodes CASSYADSISGANVLTF. The rearrangement uses TRBV6-2 or TRBV6-3 and TRBJ2-6; a possible D gene is TRBD1 (5 bases). CDR1 is MNHEY, CDR2 SVGEGT, per germline. The ends were cut back, 2 bases at V and 0 bases at J, with 11 bases in the middle. CDR3 length equals 17 residues.

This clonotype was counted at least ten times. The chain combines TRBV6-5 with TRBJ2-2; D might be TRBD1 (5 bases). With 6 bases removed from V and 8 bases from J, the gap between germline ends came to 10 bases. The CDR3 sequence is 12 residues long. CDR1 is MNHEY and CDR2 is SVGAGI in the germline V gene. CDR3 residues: CASRGPLGELFF. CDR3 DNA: TGTGCCAGCAGGGGGCCTCTTGGGGAGCTGTTTTTT.

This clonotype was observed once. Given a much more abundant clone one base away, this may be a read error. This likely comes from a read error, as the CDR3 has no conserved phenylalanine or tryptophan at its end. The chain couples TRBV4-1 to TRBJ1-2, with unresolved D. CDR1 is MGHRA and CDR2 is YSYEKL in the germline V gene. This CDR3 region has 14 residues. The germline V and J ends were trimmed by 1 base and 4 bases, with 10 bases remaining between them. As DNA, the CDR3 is TGCGCCAGCAGCCAAGGGGAACAATCCTATGGCTACACCCTC. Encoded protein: CASSQGEQSYGYTL.

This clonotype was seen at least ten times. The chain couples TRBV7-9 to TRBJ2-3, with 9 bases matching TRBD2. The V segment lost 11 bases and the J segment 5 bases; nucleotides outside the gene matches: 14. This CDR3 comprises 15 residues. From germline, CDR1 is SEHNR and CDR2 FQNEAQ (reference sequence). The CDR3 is CAGMELAGTQDTQYF. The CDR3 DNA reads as TGTGCCGGTATGGAGCTAGCGGGGACACAAGATACGCAGTATTTT.

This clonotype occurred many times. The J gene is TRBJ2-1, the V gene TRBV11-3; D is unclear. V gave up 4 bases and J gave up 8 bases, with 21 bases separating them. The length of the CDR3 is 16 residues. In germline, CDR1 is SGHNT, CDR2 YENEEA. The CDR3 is CASSSLTPSFVDEQFF. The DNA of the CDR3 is TGTGCCAGCAGCTCCCTTACCCCGTCCTTCGTCGATGAGCAGTTCTTC.

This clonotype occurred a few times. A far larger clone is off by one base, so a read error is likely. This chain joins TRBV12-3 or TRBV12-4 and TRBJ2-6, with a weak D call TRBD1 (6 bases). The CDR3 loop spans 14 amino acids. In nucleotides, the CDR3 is TGTGCCAGCGGGGGCTTCTCTGGGGCCAACGACCTGACTTTC. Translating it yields CASGGFSGANDLTF.

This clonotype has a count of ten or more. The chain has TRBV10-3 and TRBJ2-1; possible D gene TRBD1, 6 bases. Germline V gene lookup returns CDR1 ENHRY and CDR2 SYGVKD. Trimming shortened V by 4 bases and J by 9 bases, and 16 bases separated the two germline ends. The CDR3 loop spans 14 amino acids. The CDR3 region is CAISAAQGGTEQFF. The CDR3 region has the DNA TGTGCCATCAGTGCTGCACAGGGCGGCACTGAGCAGTTCTTC.

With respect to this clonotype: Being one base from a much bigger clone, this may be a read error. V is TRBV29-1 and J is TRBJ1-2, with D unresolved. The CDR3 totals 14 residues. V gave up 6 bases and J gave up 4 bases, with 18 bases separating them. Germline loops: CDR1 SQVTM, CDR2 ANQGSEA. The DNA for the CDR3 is TGCAGCGTCGGAGACGGGAAACCTCTCTATGGCTACACCTTC. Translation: CSVGDGKPLYGYTF.

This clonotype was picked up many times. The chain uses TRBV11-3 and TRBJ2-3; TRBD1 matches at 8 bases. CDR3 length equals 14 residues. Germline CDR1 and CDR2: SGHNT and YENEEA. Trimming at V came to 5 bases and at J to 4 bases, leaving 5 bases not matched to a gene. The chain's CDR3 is CASSTQGEADTQYF. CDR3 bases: TGTGCCAGCAGCACACAGGGGGAGGCAGATACGCAGTATTTT.

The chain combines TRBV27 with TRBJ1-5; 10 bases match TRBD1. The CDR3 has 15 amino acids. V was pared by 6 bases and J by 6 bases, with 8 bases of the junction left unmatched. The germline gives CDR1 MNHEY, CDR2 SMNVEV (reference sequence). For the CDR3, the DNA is TGTGCCAGCAGCGGCGGGACAGGGGATTCTCAGCCCCAGCATTTT. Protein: CASSGGTGDSQPQHF.

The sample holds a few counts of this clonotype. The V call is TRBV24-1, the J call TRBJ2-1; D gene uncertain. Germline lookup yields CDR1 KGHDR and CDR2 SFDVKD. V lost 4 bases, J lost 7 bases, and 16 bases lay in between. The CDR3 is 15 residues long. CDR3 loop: CATSDPRKYGNEQFF. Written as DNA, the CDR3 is TGTGCCACCAGTGACCCCCGGAAGTATGGAAATGAGCAGTTCTTC.

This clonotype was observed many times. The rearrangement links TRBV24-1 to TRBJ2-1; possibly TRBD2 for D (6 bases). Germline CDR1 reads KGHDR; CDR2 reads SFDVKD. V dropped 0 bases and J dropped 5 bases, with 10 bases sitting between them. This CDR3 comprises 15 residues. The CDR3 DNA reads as TGTGCCACCAGTGATTTGAGGGGAGGAAACAATGAGCAGTTCTTC. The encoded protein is CATSDLRGGNNEQFF.

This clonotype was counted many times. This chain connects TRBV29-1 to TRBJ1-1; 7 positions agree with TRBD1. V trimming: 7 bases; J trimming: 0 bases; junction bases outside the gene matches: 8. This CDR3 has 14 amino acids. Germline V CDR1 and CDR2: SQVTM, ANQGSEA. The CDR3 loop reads CSARSTGLNTEAFF. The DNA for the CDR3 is TGCAGCGCCAGATCGACAGGGCTGAACACTGAAGCTTTCTTT.

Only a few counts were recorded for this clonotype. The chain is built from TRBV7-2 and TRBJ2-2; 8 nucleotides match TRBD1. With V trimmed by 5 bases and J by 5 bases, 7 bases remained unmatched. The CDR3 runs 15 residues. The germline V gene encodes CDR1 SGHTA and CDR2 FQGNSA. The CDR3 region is CASSQRQGRTGELFF. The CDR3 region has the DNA TGTGCCAGCAGCCAGCGACAGGGGAGAACCGGGGAGCTGTTTTTT.

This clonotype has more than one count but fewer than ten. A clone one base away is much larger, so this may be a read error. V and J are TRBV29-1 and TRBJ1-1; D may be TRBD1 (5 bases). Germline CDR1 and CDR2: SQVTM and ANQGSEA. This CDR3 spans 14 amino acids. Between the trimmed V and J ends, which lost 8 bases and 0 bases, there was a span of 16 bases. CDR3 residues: CSSRMAGLNTEAFF. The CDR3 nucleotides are TGCAGCTCCCGGATGGCGGGACTGAACACTGAAGCTTTCTTT. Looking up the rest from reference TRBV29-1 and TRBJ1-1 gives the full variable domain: SAVISQKPSRDICQRGTSLTIQCQVDSQVTMMFWYRQQPGQSLTLIATANQGSEATYESGFVIDKFPISRPNLTFSTLTVSNMSPEDSSIYLCSSRMAGLNTEAFFGQGTRLTVV.

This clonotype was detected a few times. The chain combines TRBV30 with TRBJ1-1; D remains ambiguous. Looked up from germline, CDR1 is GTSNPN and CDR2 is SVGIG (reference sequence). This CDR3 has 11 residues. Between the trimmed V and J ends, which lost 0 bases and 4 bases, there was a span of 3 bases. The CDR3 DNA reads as TGTGCCTGGAGTGTATCCACTGAAGCTTTCTTT. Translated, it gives CAWSVSTEAFF. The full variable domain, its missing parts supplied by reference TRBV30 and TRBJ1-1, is SQTIHQWPATLVQPVGSPLSLECTVEGTSNPNLYWYRQAAGRGLQLLFYSVGIGQISSEVPQNLSASRPQDRQFILSSKKLLLSDSGFYLCAWSVSTEAFFGQGTRLTVV.

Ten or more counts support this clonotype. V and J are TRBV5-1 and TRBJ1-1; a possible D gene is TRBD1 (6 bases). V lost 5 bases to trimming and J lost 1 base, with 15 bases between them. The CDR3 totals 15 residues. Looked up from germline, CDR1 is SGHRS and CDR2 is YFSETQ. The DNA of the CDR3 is TGCGCCAGCAGTTTGAGGGGGGGCAGGAACACTGAAGCTTTCTTT. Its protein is CASSLRGGRNTEAFF.

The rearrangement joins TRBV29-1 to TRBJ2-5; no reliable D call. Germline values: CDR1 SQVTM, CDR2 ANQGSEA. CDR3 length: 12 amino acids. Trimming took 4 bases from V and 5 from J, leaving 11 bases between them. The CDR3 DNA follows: TGCAGCGTTGTGAAGGGCAGGGAGACCCAGTACTTC. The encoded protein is CSVVKGRETQYF.

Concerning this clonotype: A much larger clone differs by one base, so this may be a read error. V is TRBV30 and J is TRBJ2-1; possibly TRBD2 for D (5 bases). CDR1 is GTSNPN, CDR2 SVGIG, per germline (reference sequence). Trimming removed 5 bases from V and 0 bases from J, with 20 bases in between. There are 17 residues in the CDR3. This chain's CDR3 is CAWGSLWEQSSYNEQFF. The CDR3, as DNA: TGTGCCTGGGGAAGCCTTTGGGAGCAGAGCTCCTACAATGAGCAGTTCTTC.

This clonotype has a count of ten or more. The CDR3 sequence is CATSSGGPNRLETQYF. In DNA, the CDR3 is TGTGCCACCAGCAGCGGGGGACCCAACCGACTAGAGACCCAGTACTTC. The chain is built from TRBV15 and TRBJ2-5, with D possibly matching TRBD2 (6 bases). V lost 3 bases to trimming and J lost 4 bases, with 18 bases between them. The CDR3 is 16 residues long. Per the germline V gene, CDR1 is LNHNV and CDR2 is YYDKDF (reference sequence).

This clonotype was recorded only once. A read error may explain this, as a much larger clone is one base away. CDR3 in DNA: TGTGCCAGCAGCGCCAGACAGGAAATACTGTTTTTT. This translates into CASSARQEILFF. This chain joins TRBV7-9 and TRBJ1-4; tentatively, D is TRBD1 (6 bases). This CDR3 has 12 amino acids. Germline loops: CDR1 SEHNR, CDR2 FQNEAQ (reference sequence).

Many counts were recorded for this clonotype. This chain's CDR3 is CASSHRARASPLHF. In DNA, the CDR3 is TGTGCCAGTAGCCATAGGGCAAGAGCTTCACCCCTCCACTTT. The chain uses TRBV19 and TRBJ1-6; D gene ambiguous. The V and J ends lost 6 bases and 9 bases respectively, with 15 bases between them. Germline V lookup: CDR1 LNHDA, CDR2 SQIVND (reference sequence). The CDR3 length is 14 residues.

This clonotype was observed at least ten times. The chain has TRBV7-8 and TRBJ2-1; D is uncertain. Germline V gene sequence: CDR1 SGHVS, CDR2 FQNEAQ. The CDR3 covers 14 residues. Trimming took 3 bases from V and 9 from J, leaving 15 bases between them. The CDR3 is CASSLSWPRTEQFF. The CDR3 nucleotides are TGTGCCAGCAGCTTGAGCTGGCCCCGCACTGAGCAGTTCTTC.

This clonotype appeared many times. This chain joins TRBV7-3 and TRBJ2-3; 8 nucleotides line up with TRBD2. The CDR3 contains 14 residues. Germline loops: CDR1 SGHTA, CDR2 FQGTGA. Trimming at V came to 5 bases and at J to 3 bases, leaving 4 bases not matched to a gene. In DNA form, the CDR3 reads TGTGCCAGCAGCCCTAGCGGGCTAACAGATACGCAGTATTTT. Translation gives CASSPSGLTDTQYF. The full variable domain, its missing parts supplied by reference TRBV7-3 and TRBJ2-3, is GAGVSQTPSNKVTEKGKYVELRCDPISGHTALYWYRQSLGQGPEFLIYFQGTGAADDSGLPNDRFFAVRPEGSVSTLKIQRTERGDSAVYLCASSPSGLTDTQYFGPGTRLTVL.